One and the same sample provided the 21 T cell receptor beta chains below, sequenced in a study of blood T cell repertoires in COVID-19. The data were produced by immunoSEQ multiplex PCR, yet TCRdb's version contains in-frame clones alone and is incomplete. The data contain some 160,000 clones, around nine tenths of them singletons. What was sequenced was PBMCs or T cells enriched from blood (not recorded which). The receptors come from a woman aged 45 to 65 who had recovered from COVID-19.

V usage is TRBV19 and J usage is TRBJ2-3; TRBD1 might be the D (6 bases). The length of the CDR3 is 17 residues. Germline assignment: CDR1 LNHDA and CDR2 SQIVND (reference sequence). V dropped 3 bases and J dropped 2 bases, with 18 bases sitting between them. CDR3 DNA sequence: TGTGCCAGTAGTATTCCTCCGGGACACTCCTACACAGATACGCAGTATTTT. This translates into CASSIPPGHSYTDTQYF.

This sequence joins TRBV5-1 and TRBJ1-2; D ambiguous. The V end lost 2 bases, the J end lost 4 bases, and 9 bases lay between the germline ends. Germline CDR1 and CDR2: SGHRS and YFSETQ. The CDR3 consists of 13 residues. DNA of the CDR3: TGCGCCAGCAGCTTAGACGGCGGCTATGGCTACACCTTC. Translation gives CASSLDGGYGYTF.

The rearrangement links TRBV7-2 to TRBJ2-3; 9 bases agree with TRBD1. This CDR3 has 16 amino acids. Germline assignment: CDR1 SGHTA and CDR2 FQGNSA. V trimming: 5 bases; J trimming: 2 bases; junction bases outside the gene matches: 8. The CDR3 loop reads CASSPTGTGNTDTQYF. The CDR3 nucleotides read TGTGCCAGCAGCCCCACCGGGACAGGGAACACAGATACGCAGTATTTT.

The CDR3 protein is CASTRTSGGVLSYNEQFF. The CDR3 DNA reads as TGTGCCAGTACCAGGACTAGCGGGGGGGTCCTAAGCTACAATGAGCAGTTCTTC. The V and J genes are TRBV19 and TRBJ2-1; TRBD2 matches at 15 bases. The trim removed 7 bases at V and 3 bases at J, leaving 10 bases unmatched. The germline V gene encodes CDR1 LNHDA and CDR2 SQIVND (reference sequence). This CDR3 contains 18 residues.

CDR3 coding DNA: TGTGCCAGCAGCCAAGAACCCCGGACAGGAGTAGGTTACGAGCAGTACTTC. Protein sequence: CASSQEPRTGVGYEQYF. This sequence joins TRBV14 and TRBJ2-7; 7 bases agree with TRBD1. CDR1 SGHDN and CDR2 FVKESK come from the germline V gene. Trimming took 0 bases from V and 4 from J; bases not matched to a gene: 12. This CDR3 contains 17 residues.

V and J are TRBV4-3 and TRBJ2-4; D ambiguous. V lost 0 bases and J 0 bases, leaving 9 bases between the germline ends. Germline lookup yields CDR1 LGHNA and CDR2 YSLEER. The CDR3 totals 16 residues. The CDR3 DNA follows: TGCGCCAGCAGCCAAGATTCCCTACTAGCCAAAAACATTCAGTACTTC. Its translation: CASSQDSLLAKNIQYF.

The genes are TRBV30 and TRBJ1-4; D gene uncertain. Deletions cut 3 bases from V and 0 bases from J, with 11 bases between. Germline-derived CDR1 and CDR2 are GTSNPN and SVGIG (reference sequence). This CDR3 is built from 15 residues. The CDR3 DNA follows: TGTGCCTGGAGCCTACCCGGGGCAACTAATGAAAAACTGTTTTTT. Residues: CAWSLPGATNEKLFF.

This chain connects TRBV9 to TRBJ2-1, with TRBD2 matching over 9 bases. Germline-derived CDR1 and CDR2 are SGDLS and YYNGEE. The CDR3 runs to 17 residues. V shed 4 bases, J shed 4 bases, and the junction held 12 bases outside the gene matches. CDR3 DNA: TGTGCCAGCAGCCCCTCCGGGGCGGGGGGGCGGTACAATGAGCAGTTCTTC. Translated, it gives CASSPSGAGGRYNEQFF. The variable domain in full, completed from reference TRBV9 and TRBJ2-1, reads DSGVTQTPKHLITATGQRVTLRCSPRSGDLSVYWYQQSLDQGLQFLIQYYNGEERAKGNILERFSAQQFPDLHSELNLSSLELGDSALYFCASSPSGAGGRYNEQFFGPGTRLTVL.

The V and J genes are TRBV7-9 and TRBJ2-1; D might be TRBD2 (6 bases). Trimming removed 5 bases from V and 4 bases from J, with 9 bases in between. This CDR3 is built from 13 residues. The germline V gene has CDR1 SEHNR and CDR2 FQNEAQ (reference sequence). The CDR3: CASSPGGYNEQFF. In nucleotides, the CDR3 is TGTGCCAGCAGCCCTGGGGGGTACAATGAGCAGTTCTTC.

This clone appeared once. CDR3 in amino acids: CASSSGGINQPQHF. The CDR3 DNA reads as TGTGCCAGCAGCTCAGGGGGAATCAATCAGCCCCAGCATTTT. This chain links TRBV28 with TRBJ1-5; TRBD1 matches 7 bases. The CDR3 loop spans 14 amino acids. Unmatched junction bases numbered 5, after V lost 6 bases and J lost 3 bases. The germline V gene has CDR1 MDHEN and CDR2 SYDVKM.

The rearrangement joins TRBV7-9 to TRBJ2-3, with 12 positions matching TRBD2. The CDR3 is 17 amino acids. Germline V gives CDR1 SEHNR, CDR2 FQNEAQ (reference sequence). The trim removed 7 bases at V and 3 bases at J, leaving 11 bases unmatched. The CDR3 here is CASTPLAGGLITDTQYF. CDR3 sequence (DNA): TGTGCCAGCACCCCCCTAGCGGGGGGGCTAATAACAGATACGCAGTATTTT. Variable domain in full (rest from reference TRBV7-9 and TRBJ2-3): DTGVSQNPRHKITKRGQNVTFRCDPISEHNRLYWYRQTLGQGPEFLTYFQNEAQLEKSRLLSDRFSAERPKGSFSTLEIQRTEQGDSAMYLCASTPLAGGLITDTQYFGPGTRLTVL.

The rearrangement links TRBV12-3 or TRBV12-4 to TRBJ2-5, with D perhaps TRBD2 (6 bases). The CDR3 length is 13 residues. V was shortened by 5 bases and J by 6 bases, with 13 bases between the two germline ends. The CDR3, as DNA: TGTGCCAGCAGTCTCGAGGGCGGGAAGACCCAGTACTTC. Amino acids: CASSLEGGKTQYF.

For this clone: Compared with germline, one end of the junction differs, possibly owing to a read error. The chain combines TRBV19 with TRBJ1-1; 9 bases align to TRBD1. Germline loops: CDR1 LNHDA, CDR2 SQIVND (reference sequence). The length of the CDR3 is 12 residues. In DNA, the CDR3 is TGTGCCAGTAGTTCTACCGGGACAGGGCTAGGCTTT. Translation gives CASSSTGTGLGF.

This clone was seen just once. V is TRBV9 and J is TRBJ2-1; TRBD2 agrees at 8 bases. The CDR3 is 15 residues long. Germline lookup yields CDR1 SGDLS and CDR2 YYNGEE. V shed 0 bases and J 4 bases; nucleotides not matched to a gene: 3. The CDR3: CASSVGPGGYNEQFF. CDR3 nucleotide sequence: TGTGCCAGCAGCGTAGGGCCGGGGGGGTACAATGAGCAGTTCTTC.

V usage is TRBV4-2 and J usage is TRBJ2-5, with 7 bases aligning to TRBD1. The CDR3 has 13 residues. CDR1 is LGHNA and CDR2 is YNFKEQ in the germline V gene. V dropped 1 base and J dropped 8; count of bases not matched to a gene: 4. Here the CDR3 reads CASSQGAGGTQYF. CDR3 DNA sequence: TGTGCCAGCAGCCAAGGGGCAGGGGGTACCCAGTACTTC.

This clone showed up just once. This chain joins TRBV5-4 and TRBJ1-1; D gene uncertain. Trimming removed 0 bases at V and 8 bases at J, with 11 bases between. CDR3 length: 13 amino acids. CDR1 and CDR2 (germline): SGHNT, YYREEE (reference sequence). In nucleotides, the CDR3 is TGTGCCAGCAGCTTGGGACAATCCAGCGAAGCTTTCTTT. Translation gives CASSLGQSSEAFF.

The rearrangement joins TRBV6-1 to TRBJ2-3; 14 positions agree with TRBD2. The CDR3 covers 16 residues. Trimming removed 4 bases from V and 5 bases from J; junction bases left unmatched: 5. Per germline, CDR1 MNHNS and CDR2 SASEGT. The DNA of the CDR3 is TGTGCCAGCAGTGCCTGGACTAGCGGGGGGAAAGATACGCAGTATTTT. Its protein product is CASSAWTSGGKDTQYF.

The rearrangement links TRBV11-2 to TRBJ2-5, with 7 nucleotides matching TRBD1. Germline lookup yields CDR1 SGHAT and CDR2 FQNNGV. This CDR3 region has 14 residues. V lost 4 bases and J lost 2; bases outside the gene matches: 4. CDR3 amino acids: CASSSTGSQETQYF. For the CDR3, the DNA is TGTGCCAGCAGCTCGACAGGGTCTCAAGAGACCCAGTACTTC.

V usage is TRBV19 and J usage is TRBJ1-2; D is uncertain. Germline lookup yields CDR1 LNHDA and CDR2 SQIVND (reference sequence). This CDR3 is 12 amino acids long. V lost 7 bases to trimming and J lost 3 bases, with 9 bases between them. The CDR3 here is CASIGRDYGYTF. Here the CDR3 DNA reads TGTGCCAGTATAGGGAGGGACTATGGCTACACCTTC.

J is TRBJ2-3 and V is TRBV6-2 or TRBV6-3; D is perhaps TRBD2 (6 bases). The length of the CDR3 is 14 residues. CDR1 is MNHEY and CDR2 is SVGEGT in the germline V gene. The V end was cut by 5 bases, the J end by 2 bases, with 11 bases between. This CDR3 reads CASSDRLVTDTQYF. The CDR3 DNA reads TGTGCCAGCAGTGACAGACTAGTCACAGATACGCAGTATTTT.

This chain uses TRBV5-6 with TRBJ2-5; possible D gene TRBD1, 6 bases. V gave up 3 bases and J gave up 5 bases, with 17 bases separating them. The CDR3 consists of 15 residues. Looked up from germline, CDR1 is SGHDT and CDR2 is YYEEEE. The chain's CDR3 is CASSSPGTTSETQYF. In DNA, the CDR3 is TGTGCCAGCAGCTCACCCGGGACAACTTCCGAGACCCAGTACTTC.